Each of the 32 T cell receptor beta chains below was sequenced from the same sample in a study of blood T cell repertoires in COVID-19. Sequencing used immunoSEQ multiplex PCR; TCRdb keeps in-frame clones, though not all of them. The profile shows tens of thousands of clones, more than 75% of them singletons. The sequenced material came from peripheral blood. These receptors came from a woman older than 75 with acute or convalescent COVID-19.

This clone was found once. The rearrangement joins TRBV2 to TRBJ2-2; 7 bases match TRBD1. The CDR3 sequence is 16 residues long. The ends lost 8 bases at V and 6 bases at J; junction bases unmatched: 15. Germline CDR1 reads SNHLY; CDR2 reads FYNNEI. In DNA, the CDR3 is TGTGCCAGCTCCTCGCTCGGGACAGAGGTATCCGGGGAGCTGTTTTTT. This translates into CASSSLGTEVSGELFF.

Here the CDR3 reads CAISRTANTEAFF. As DNA, the CDR3 is TGTGCCATCAGTCGAACAGCTAACACTGAAGCTTTCTTT. The chain recombines TRBV10-3 with TRBJ1-1, with D uncertain. CDR1 is ENHRY and CDR2 is SYGVKD in the germline V gene. The CDR3 is 13 amino acids. V was clipped by 5 bases and J by 2 bases, with 9 bases between them.

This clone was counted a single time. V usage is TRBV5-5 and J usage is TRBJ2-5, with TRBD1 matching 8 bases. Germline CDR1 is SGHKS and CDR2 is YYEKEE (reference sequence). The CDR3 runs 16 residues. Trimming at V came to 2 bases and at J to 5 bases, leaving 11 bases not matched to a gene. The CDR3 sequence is CASSFQGQGLGETQYF. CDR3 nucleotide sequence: TGTGCCAGCAGCTTTCAAGGACAGGGCTTGGGGGAGACCCAGTACTTC.

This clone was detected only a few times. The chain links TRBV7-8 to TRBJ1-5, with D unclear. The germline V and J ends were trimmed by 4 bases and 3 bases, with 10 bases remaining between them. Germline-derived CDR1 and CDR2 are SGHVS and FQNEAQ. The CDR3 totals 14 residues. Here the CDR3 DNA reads TGTGCCAGCAGCTCCGGGATACACAATCAGCCCCAGCATTTT. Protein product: CASSSGIHNQPQHF. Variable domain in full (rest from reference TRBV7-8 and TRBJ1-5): GAGVSQSPRYKVAKRGQDVALRCDPISGHVSLFWYQQALGQGPEFLTYFQNEAQLDKSGLPSDRFFAERPEGSVSTLKIQRTQQEDSAVYLCASSSGIHNQPQHFGDGTRLSIL.

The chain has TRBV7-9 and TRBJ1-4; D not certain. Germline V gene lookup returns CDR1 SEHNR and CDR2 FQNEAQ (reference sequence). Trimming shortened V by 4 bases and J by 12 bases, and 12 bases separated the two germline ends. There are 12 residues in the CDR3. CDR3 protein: CASSSPSTELFF. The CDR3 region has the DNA TGTGCCAGCAGCTCCCCGTCCACGGAACTGTTTTTT.

CDR3 sequence: CASTNDRDNSPLHF. CDR3 DNA sequence: TGTGCCAGCACTAATGACAGGGATAATTCACCCCTCCACTTT. This sequence joins TRBV7-8 and TRBJ1-6; 7 nucleotides line up with TRBD1. This CDR3 spans 14 amino acids. Germline V gene lookup returns CDR1 SGHVS and CDR2 FQNEAQ. V was clipped by 7 bases and J by 5 bases; unmatched bases: 5.

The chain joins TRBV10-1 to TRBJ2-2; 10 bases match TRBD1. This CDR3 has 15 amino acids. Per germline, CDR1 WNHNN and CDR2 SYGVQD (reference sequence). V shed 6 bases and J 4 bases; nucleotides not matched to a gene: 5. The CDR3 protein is CASSLGQGGTGELFF. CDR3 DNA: TGCGCCAGCAGCCTCGGACAGGGGGGCACCGGGGAGCTGTTTTTT.

CDR3 DNA: TGTGCCAGCAGTCTCAGTGAGGGGGTTGGGTACGAGCAGTACTTC. Encoded protein: CASSLSEGVGYEQYF. V usage is TRBV27 and J usage is TRBJ2-7; possible D gene TRBD1, 6 bases. V was cut by 5 bases and J by 4 bases, with 18 bases left in between. The CDR3 spans 15 residues. CDR1 and CDR2 from the germline V gene are MNHEY and SMNVEV (reference sequence).

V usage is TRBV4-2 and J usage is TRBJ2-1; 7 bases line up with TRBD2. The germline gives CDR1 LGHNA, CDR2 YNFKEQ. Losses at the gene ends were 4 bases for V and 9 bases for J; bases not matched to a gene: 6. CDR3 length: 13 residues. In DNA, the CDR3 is TGTGCCAGCAGCCCACGACTAGCTGGTGAGCAGTTCTTC. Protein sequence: CASSPRLAGEQFF.

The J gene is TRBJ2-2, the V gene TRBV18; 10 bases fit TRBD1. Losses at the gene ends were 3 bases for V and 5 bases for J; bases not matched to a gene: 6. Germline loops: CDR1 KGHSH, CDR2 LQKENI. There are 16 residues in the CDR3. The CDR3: CASSPTLGQGTGELFF. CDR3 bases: TGTGCCAGCTCACCGACCCTGGGACAGGGGACCGGGGAGCTGTTTTTT. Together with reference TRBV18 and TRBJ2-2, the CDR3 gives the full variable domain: NAGVMQNPRHLVRRRGQEARLRCSPMKGHSHVYWYRQLPEEGLKFMVYLQKENIIDESGMPKERFSAEFPKEGPSILRIQQVVRGDSAAYFCASSPTLGQGTGELFFGEGSRLTVL.

CDR3 region: CASSAGQGDYEQYF. CDR3 nucleotides: TGCGCCAGCAGCGCCGGACAGGGTGATTACGAGCAGTACTTC. This chain uses TRBV5-1 with TRBJ2-7; 8 bases fit TRBD1. The germline CDR1 and CDR2 sequences are SGHRS and YFSETQ. The junction had 7 bases not matched to a gene; V was cut back by 4 bases and J by 4 bases. This CDR3 is built from 14 residues.

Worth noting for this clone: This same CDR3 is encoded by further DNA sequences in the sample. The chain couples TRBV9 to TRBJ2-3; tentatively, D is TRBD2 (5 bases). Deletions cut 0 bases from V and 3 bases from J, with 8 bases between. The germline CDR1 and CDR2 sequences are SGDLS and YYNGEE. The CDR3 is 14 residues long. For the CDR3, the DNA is TGTGCCAGCAGCGTAGCCCGACTAACAGATACGCAGTATTTT. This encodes CASSVARLTDTQYF. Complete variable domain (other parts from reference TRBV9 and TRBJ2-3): DSGVTQTPKHLITATGQRVTLRCSPRSGDLSVYWYQQSLDQGLQFLIQYYNGEERAKGNILERFSAQQFPDLHSELNLSSLELGDSALYFCASSVARLTDTQYFGPGTRLTVL.

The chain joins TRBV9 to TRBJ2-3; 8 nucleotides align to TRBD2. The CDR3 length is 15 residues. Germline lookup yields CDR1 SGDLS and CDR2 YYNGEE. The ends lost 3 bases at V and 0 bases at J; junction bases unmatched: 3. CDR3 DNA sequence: TGTGCCAGCAGCGACGGGGGGGCTAGCACAGATACGCAGTATTTT. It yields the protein CASSDGGASTDTQYF. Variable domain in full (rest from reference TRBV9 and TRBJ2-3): DSGVTQTPKHLITATGQRVTLRCSPRSGDLSVYWYQQSLDQGLQFLIQYYNGEERAKGNILERFSAQQFPDLHSELNLSSLELGDSALYFCASSDGGASTDTQYFGPGTRLTVL.

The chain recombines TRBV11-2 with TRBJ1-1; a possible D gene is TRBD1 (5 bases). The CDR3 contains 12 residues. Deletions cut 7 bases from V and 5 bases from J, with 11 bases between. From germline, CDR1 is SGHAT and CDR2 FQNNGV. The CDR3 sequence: CASTVGLTEAFF. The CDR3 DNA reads TGTGCCAGCACGGTGGGGCTAACTGAAGCTTTCTTT.

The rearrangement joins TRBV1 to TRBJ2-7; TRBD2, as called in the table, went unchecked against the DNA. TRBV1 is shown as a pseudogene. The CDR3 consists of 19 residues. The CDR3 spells CTSSQEGLAGLGLNYEQYF. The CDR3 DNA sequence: TGCACCAGCAGCCAAGAAGGACTAGCGGGATTGGGGTTGAACTACGAGCAGTACTTC.

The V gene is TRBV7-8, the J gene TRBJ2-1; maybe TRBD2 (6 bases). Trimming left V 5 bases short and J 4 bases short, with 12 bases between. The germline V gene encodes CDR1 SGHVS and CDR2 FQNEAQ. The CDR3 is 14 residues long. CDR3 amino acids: CASSLSGGYNEQFF. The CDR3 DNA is TGTGCCAGCAGCCTTAGCGGAGGGTACAATGAGCAGTTCTTC.

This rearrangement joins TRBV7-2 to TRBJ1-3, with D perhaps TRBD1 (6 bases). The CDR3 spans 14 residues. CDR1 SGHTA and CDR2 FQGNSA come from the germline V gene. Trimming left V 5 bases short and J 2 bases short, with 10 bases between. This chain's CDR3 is CASSAQGAGNTIYF. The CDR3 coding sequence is TGTGCCAGCAGCGCACAGGGAGCTGGAAACACCATATATTTT.

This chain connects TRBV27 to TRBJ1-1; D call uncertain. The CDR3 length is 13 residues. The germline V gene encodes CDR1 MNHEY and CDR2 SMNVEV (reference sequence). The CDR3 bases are TGTGACGTGAGCCTCCCCACGGGTACTGAAGCTTTCTTT. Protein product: CDVSLPTGTEAFF.

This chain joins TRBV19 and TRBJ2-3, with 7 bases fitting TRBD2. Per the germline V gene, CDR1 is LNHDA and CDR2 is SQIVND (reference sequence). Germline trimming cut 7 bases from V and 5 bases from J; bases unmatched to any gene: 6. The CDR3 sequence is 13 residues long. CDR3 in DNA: TGTGCCAGTATTAGCCCGGGAGGAGATACGCAGTATTTT. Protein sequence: CASISPGGDTQYF.

The DNA of the CDR3 is TGTGCCAGTAGTCCAGAGGGGGGGGCGAGCTTAAGCAATCAGCCCCAGCATTTT. Translating it yields CASSPEGGASLSNQPQHF. The genes are TRBV19 and TRBJ1-5; D is perhaps TRBD1 (6 bases). The V end lost 5 bases, the J end lost 1 base, and 21 bases lay between the germline ends. Germline V CDR1 and CDR2: LNHDA, SQIVND (reference sequence). This CDR3 comprises 18 residues.

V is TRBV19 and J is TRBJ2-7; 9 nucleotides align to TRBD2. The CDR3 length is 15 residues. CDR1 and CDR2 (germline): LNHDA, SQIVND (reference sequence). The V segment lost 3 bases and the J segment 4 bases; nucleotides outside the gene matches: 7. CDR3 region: CASSISGGPTYEQYF. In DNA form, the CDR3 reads TGTGCCAGTAGTATTAGCGGGGGACCGACTTACGAGCAGTACTTC.

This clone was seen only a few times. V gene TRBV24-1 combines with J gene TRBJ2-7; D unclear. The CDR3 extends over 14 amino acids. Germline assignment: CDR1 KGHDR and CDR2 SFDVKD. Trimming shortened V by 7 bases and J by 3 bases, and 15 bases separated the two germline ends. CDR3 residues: CATSPAGDNYEQYF. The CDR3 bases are TGTGCCACCAGCCCTGCCGGTGACAACTACGAGCAGTACTTC.

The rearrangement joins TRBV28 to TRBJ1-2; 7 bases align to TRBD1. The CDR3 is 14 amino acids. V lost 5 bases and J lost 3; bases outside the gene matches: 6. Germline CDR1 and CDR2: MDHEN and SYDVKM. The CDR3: CASSPSGGDYGYTF. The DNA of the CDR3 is TGTGCCAGCAGTCCCTCAGGGGGAGACTATGGCTACACCTTC.

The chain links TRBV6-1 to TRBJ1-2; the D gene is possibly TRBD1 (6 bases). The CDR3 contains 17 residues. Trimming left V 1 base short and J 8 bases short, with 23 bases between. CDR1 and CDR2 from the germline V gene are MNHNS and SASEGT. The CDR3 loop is CASSEGGGDRTWGGYTF. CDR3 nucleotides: TGTGCCAGCAGTGAAGGAGGGGGAGATCGGACCTGGGGGGGCTACACCTTC.

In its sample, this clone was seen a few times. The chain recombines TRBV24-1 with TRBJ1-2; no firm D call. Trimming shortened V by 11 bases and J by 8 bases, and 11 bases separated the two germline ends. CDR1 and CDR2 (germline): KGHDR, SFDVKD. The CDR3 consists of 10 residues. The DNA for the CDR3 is TGTGCCAAGAGAACGTTGGGCTACACCTTC. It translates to CAKRTLGYTF.

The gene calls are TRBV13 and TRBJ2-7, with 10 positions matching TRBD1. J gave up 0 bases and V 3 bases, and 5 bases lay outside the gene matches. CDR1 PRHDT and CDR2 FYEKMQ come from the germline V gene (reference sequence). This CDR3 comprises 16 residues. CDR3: CASSFRTGGSSYEQYF. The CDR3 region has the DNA TGTGCCAGCAGCTTTCGGACAGGGGGGAGCTCCTACGAGCAGTACTTC.

For the CDR3, the DNA is TGTGCCAGCATCCGACAGGGAACCGGGGAGCTGTTTTTT. It yields the protein CASIRQGTGELFF. The chain links TRBV6-5 to TRBJ2-2; 7 bases are a match to TRBD1. The CDR3 is 13 residues long. Per germline, CDR1 MNHEY and CDR2 SVGAGI. The V segment lost 7 bases and the J segment 5 bases; nucleotides outside the gene matches: 4.

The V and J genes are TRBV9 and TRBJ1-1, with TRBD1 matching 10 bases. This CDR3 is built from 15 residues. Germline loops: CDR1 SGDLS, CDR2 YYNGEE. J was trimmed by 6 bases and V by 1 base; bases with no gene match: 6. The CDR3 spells CASSVLGQGSAEAFF. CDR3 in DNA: TGTGCCAGCAGCGTACTGGGACAGGGGTCCGCTGAAGCTTTCTTT.

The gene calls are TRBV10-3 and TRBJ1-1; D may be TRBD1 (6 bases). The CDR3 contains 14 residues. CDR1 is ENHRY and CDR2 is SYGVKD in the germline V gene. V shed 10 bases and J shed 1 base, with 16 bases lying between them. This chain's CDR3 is CATKRTEANTEAFF. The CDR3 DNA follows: TGTGCCACCAAAAGGACAGAGGCGAACACTGAAGCTTTCTTT.

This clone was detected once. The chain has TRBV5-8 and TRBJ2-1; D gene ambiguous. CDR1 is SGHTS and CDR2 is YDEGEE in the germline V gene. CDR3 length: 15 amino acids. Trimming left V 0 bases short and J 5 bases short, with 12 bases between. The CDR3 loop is CASSLGLLFHNEQFF. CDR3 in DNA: TGTGCCAGCAGCTTGGGACTCCTGTTCCACAATGAGCAGTTCTTC.

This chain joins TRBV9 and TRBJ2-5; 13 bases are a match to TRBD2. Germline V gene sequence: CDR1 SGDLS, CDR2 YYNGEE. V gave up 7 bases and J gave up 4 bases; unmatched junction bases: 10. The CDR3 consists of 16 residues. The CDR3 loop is CASGELAGGRRETQYF. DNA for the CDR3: TGTGCCAGCGGAGAACTAGCGGGGGGGCGAAGAGAGACCCAGTACTTC.

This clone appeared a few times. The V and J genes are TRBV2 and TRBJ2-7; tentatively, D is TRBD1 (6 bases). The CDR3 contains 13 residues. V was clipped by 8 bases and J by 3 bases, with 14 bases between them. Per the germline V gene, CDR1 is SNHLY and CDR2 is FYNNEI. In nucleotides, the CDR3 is TGTGCCAGCGGGGACACTTTTGACTACGAGCAGTACTTC. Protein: CASGDTFDYEQYF.